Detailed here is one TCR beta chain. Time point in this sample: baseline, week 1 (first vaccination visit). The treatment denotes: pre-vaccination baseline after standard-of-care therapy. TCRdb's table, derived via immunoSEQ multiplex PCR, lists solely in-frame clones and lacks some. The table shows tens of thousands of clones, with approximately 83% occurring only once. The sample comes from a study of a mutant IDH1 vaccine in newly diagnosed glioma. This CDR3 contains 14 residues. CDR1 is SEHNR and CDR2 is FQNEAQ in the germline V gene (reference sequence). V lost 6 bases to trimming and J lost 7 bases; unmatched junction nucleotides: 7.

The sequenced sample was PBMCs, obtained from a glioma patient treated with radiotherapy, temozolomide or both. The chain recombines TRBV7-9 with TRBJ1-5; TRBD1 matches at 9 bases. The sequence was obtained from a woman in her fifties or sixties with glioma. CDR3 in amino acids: CASSSGTGRQPQHF. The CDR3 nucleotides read TGTGCCAGCAGTTCCGGGACAGGGCGGCAGCCCCAGCATTTT. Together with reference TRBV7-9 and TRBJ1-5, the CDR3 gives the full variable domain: DTGVSQNPRHKITKRGQNVTFRCDPISEHNRLYWYRQTLGQGPEFLTYFQNEAQLEKSRLLSDRFSAERPKGSFSTLEIQRTEQGDSAMYLCASSSGTGRQPQHFGDGTRLSIL.